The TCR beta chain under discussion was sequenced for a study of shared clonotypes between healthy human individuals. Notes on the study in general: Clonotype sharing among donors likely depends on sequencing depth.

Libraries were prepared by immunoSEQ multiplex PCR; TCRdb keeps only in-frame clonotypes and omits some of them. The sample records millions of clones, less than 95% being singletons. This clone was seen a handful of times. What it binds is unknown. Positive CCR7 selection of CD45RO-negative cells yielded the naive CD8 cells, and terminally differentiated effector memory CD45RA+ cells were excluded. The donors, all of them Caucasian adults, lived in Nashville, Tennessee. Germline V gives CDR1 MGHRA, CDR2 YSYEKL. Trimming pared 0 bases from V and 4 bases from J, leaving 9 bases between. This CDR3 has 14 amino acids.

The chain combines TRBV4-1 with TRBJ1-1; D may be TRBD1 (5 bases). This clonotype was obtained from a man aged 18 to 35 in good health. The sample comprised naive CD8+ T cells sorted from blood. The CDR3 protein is CASSQEEQGTEAFF. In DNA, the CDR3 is TGCGCCAGCAGCCAAGAGGAGCAGGGCACTGAAGCTTTCTTT.